The clone carrying this TCR beta chain was counted a few times. Its cognate antigen is unknown. Sample-barcoded 5' priming and a J-beta primer mix drove a second PCR of roughly 6 to 12 cycles. TCRdb recomputed calls from the 5' RACE reads with MiXCR, one row per CDR3 protein. This sample has some 560,000 distinct CDR3 sequences, with about 28% found just once. V lost 2 bases, J lost 2 bases, and 10 bases lay in between. The CDR3 extends over 14 amino acids. Germline CDR1 SGHTA, CDR2 FQGTGA. The record originates from a study of blood T cells in healthy people across ages. Every sample gave at least 6 micrograms of total RNA when it was extracted. Study-level findings and limits: Samples with more naive T cells showed higher observed beta diversity.

The data also belong to a second study, concerning T cells of mothers and their children. This second study notes: A few mothers and their six children, all healthy Caucasians, donated. The TCR beta CDR3 read count exceeded 10 million for each mother and was 2.5 million to 3 million for each child.

Source material: blood. This receptor was identified in a boy between 2 and 15 years old in good health. The chain uses TRBV7-3 and TRBJ2-7; no reliable D call. CDR3: CASSLLSGPYEQYF. The DNA of the CDR3 is TGTGCCAGCAGCTTATTATCGGGCCCCTACGAGCAGTACTTC.